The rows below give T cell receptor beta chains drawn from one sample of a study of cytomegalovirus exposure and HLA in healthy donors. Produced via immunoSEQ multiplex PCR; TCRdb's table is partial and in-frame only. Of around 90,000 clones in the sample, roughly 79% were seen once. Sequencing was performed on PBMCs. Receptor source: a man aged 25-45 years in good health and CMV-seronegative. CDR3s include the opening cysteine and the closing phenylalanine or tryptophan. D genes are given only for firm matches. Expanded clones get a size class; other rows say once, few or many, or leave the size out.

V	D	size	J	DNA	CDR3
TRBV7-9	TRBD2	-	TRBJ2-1	TGTGCCAGCAGCCGGTGGACTAGCGGGGGCCCCTACAATGAGCAGTTCTTC	CASSRWTSGGPYNEQFF
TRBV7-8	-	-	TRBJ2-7	TGTGCCAGCAGCTTAGTCCAGGGTCGCGAGCAGTACTTC	CASSLVQGREQYF
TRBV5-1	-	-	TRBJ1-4	TGCGCCAGCAGCTTGGGACTGGGTAATGAAAAACTGTTTTTT	CASSLGLGNEKLFF
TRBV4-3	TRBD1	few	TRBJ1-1	TGCGCCAGCAGCCGTGGGACAGATGTTTTACACACTGAAGCTTTCTTT	CASSRGTDVLHTEAFF
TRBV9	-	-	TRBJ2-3	TGTGCCAGCAGCCCCATCCCGCAGTATTTT	CASSPIPQYF
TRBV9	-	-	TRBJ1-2	TGTGCCAGCAGCGTAGATCAAGGGAGGTCTTATAACTATGGCTACACCTTC	CASSVDQGRSYNYGYTF
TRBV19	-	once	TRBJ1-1	TGTGCCAGTAGCCCCAGGGTGGGCTTTTTGAACACTGAAGCTTTCTTT	CASSPRVGFLNTEAFF
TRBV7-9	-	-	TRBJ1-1	TGTGCCAGCAGCCCCGGGATGAGGAGCCCGAACACTGAAGCTTTCTTT	CASSPGMRSPNTEAFF
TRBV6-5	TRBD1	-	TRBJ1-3	TGTGCCAGCAGTTCGACGTTACGGGACAGTGACATATATTTT	CASSSTLRDSDIYF
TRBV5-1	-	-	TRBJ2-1	TGCGCCAGCAGCTTTGACAGAAGGGCTACGTTCTTC	CASSFDRRATFF
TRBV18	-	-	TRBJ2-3	TGTGCCAGCTCACCACCTAGCGTCCGGGGTACAGATACGCAGTATTTT	CASSPPSVRGTDTQYF
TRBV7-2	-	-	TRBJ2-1	TGTGCCAGCAGCTTAGGATGGCAGGGTTACAATGAGCAGTTCTTC	CASSLGWQGYNEQFF
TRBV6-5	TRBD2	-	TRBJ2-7	TGTGCCAGCAGTTGGGGGGGGGTTTACGAGCAGTACTTC	CASSWGGVYEQYF
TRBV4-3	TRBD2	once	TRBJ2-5	TGCGCCAGCAGCCATCGGACTAGCTGGGAGGCCCAGTACTTC	CASSHRTSWEAQYF
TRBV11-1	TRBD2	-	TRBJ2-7	TGTGCCAGCAGCACATTCCCCGGGACTAGCGGGCTCCCAGGAAGGGAGCAGTACTTC	CASSTFPGTSGLPGREQYF
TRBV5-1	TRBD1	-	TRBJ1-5	TGCGCCAGCAGCGTGGACAGGATGAATCAGCCCCAGCATTTT	CASSVDRMNQPQHF
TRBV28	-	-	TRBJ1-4	TGTGCCAGCAGTCCGAAAGCCCACAGGGTAAGGGATGAAAAACTGTTTTTT	CASSPKAHRVRDEKLFF
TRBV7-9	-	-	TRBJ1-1	TGTGCCAGCAGCTCTCAGGGGAACACTGAAGCTTTCTTT	CASSSQGNTEAFF
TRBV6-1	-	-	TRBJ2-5	TGTGCCAGCAGTGGCCACAGGGAGGGCCAAGAGACCCAGTACTTC	CASSGHREGQETQYF
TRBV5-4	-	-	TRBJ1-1	TGTGCCATCCGCAAACAGTTGAACACTGAAGCTTTCTTT	CAIRKQLNTEAFF
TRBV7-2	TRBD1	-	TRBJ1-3	TGTGCCAGCAGCTTCGGGACAGGGAAAGGAAACACCATATATTTT	CASSFGTGKGNTIYF
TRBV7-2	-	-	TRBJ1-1	TGTGCCAGCCGCCCGAATCAGAAGGGGGGGGAAGCTTTCTTT	CASRPNQKGGEAFF
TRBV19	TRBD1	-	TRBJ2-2	TGTGCCAGTAGTATTCCCCCAGGACAGGGGGTGACCGGGGAGCTGTTTTTT	CASSIPPGQGVTGELFF
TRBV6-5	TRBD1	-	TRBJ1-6	TGTGCCGGGGCCGACAGGGTCGGATCACCCCTCCACTTT	CAGADRVGSPLHF
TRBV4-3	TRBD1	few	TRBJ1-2	TGCGCCAGCAGCCAAGATCCCAACACAGGGGCTTGGGGCTACACCTTC	CASSQDPNTGAWGYTF
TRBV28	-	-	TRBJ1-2	TGTGCCAGCCTTCGGGATATTGACTATGGCTACACCTTC	CASLRDIDYGYTF
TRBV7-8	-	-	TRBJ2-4	TGTGCCAGCAGCCCGTATACTAGTGAAGCCAAAAACATTCAGTACTTC	CASSPYTSEAKNIQYF
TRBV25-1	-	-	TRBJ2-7	TGTGCCAGCAGTGAATATCGGAGGGATTTCGAGCAGTACTTC	CASSEYRRDFEQYF
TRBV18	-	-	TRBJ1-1	TGTGCCAGCTCACCACTGCAGGGCGAGGCTGAAGCTTTCTTT	CASSPLQGEAEAFF
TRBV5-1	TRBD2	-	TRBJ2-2	TGCGCCAGCAGCTTCGGGGGGACCGGGGAGCTGTTTTTT	CASSFGGTGELFF
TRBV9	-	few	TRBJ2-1	TGTGCCAGCAGCGTTGAGGTGCTCTCCTACAATGAGCAGTTCTTC	CASSVEVLSYNEQFF
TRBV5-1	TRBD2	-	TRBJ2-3	TGCGCCAGCAGCTTTATAGCGGGGGTCACCACAGATACGCAGTATTTT	CASSFIAGVTTDTQYF
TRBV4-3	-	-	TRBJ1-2	TGCGCCAGCAGCCAAGATAACCCCGGGGGCTATGGCTACACCTTC	CASSQDNPGGYGYTF
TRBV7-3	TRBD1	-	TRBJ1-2	TGTGCCAGCAGCTTAACCCCCCTGGGACAGGGATCCTATGGCTACACCTTC	CASSLTPLGQGSYGYTF
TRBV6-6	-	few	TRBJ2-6	TGTGCCAGCAGTTTAATGGCCAACGTCCTGACTTTC	CASSLMANVLTF
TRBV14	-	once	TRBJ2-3	TGTGCCAGCAGCCAGGGGGCGGATACGCAGTATTTT	CASSQGADTQYF
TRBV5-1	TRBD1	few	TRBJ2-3	TGCGCCAGCAGCTTGTGGGGACAGCAAACAGATACGCAGTATTTT	CASSLWGQQTDTQYF
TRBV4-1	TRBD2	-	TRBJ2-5	TGCGCCAGCAGCTCACCCGGGACTAGCGGGAATAGGGGAGAGACCCAGTACTTC	CASSSPGTSGNRGETQYF
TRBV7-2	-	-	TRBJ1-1	TGTGCCAGCAGCTTAGTTGGAGGGGAAGGGACAGCTTTCTTT	CASSLVGGEGTAFF
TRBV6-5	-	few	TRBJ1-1	TGTGCCAGCAGTTACCTGACGGGGACTGAAGCTTTCTTT	CASSYLTGTEAFF
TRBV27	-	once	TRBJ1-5	TGTGCCACCGTCCGCGGCGGGAGCAATCAGCCCCAGCATTTT	CATVRGGSNQPQHF
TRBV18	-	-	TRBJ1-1	TGTGCCAGCTCCCTACTAATTGAGGCCCAAGCTTTCTTT	CASSLLIEAQAFF
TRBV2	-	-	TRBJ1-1	TGTGCCAGCAGTGATTTGGGCGCTCGGTCTGGCACTGAAGCTTTCTTT	CASSDLGARSGTEAFF
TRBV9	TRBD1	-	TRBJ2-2	TGTGCCAGCAGCGTAGATCTGTGGGGACAGGCGAACACCGGGGAGCTGTTTTTT	CASSVDLWGQANTGELFF
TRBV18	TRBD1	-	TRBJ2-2	TGTGCCAGCTCACCCACTGCAGGGGGCGTAGCCGGGGAGCTGTTTTTT	CASSPTAGGVAGELFF
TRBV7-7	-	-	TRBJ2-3	TGTGCCAGCAGCTTAGCGAGGGAAGATACGCAGTATTTT	CASSLAREDTQYF
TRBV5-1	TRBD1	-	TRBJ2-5	TGCGCCAGCAGCTGGGGGACAGGGGGTGGGCAAGAGACCCAGTACTTC	CASSWGTGGGQETQYF
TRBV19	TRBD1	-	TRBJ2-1	TGTGCCAGTAGCTTCACAGGCACAGGGGGGTCCTACAATGAGCAGTTCTTC	CASSFTGTGGSYNEQFF
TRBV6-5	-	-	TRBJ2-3	TGTGCCAGCAGTTCCCTTCAAGCGTTCACAGATACGCAGTATTTT	CASSSLQAFTDTQYF
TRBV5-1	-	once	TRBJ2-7	TGCGCCAGCAGCTTTTCTCGTGGCAGATCCTACGAGCAGTACTTC	CASSFSRGRSYEQYF
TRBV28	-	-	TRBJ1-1	TGTGCCAGCAGTGGGGCCGACAAAGTGAGCACTGAAGCTTTCTTT	CASSGADKVSTEAFF
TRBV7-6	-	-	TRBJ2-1	TGTGCCAGCAGCTTAGACAGGGTCGGTGAGCAGTTCTTC	CASSLDRVGEQFF
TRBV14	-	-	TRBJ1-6	TGTGCCAGCAGCCAAGATTCAGGGTTCAATTCACCCCTCCACTTT	CASSQDSGFNSPLHF
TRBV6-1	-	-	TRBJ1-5	TGTGCCAGCAGTGAAGTGTACAATCAGCCCCAGCATTTT	CASSEVYNQPQHF